The clone carrying this T cell receptor beta chain was recorded a few times. Its target is not known. This sample is drawn from a study of T cell repertoires in cytomegalovirus infection. The CDR3 has 14 amino acids. With 0 bases removed from V and 0 bases from J, the gap between germline ends came to 6 bases. Germline lookup yields CDR1 SGHDT and CDR2 YYEEEE. Using its own MiXCR run on the reads, TCRdb lists one record per CDR3 protein. Counted here are around 120,000 distinct CDR3 sequences, approximately 24% occurring once; the ten biggest clones make up roughly 33%. Overall study findings and caveats: Individuals carrying CMV plus the relevant HLA were identified by cumulative frequency of public TCR beta families.

V is TRBV5-6 and J is TRBJ1-2, with D uncertain. The sample consisted of PBMCs, sequenced either directly or after in vitro stimulation (not recorded which). This TCR was recovered from a human donor in good health (CMV status not recorded). Some clones in this sample may be carry-over from other donors' samples. The CDR3: CASSLDGANYGYTF. DNA of the CDR3: TGTGCCAGCAGCTTGGACGGAGCTAACTATGGCTACACCTTC.